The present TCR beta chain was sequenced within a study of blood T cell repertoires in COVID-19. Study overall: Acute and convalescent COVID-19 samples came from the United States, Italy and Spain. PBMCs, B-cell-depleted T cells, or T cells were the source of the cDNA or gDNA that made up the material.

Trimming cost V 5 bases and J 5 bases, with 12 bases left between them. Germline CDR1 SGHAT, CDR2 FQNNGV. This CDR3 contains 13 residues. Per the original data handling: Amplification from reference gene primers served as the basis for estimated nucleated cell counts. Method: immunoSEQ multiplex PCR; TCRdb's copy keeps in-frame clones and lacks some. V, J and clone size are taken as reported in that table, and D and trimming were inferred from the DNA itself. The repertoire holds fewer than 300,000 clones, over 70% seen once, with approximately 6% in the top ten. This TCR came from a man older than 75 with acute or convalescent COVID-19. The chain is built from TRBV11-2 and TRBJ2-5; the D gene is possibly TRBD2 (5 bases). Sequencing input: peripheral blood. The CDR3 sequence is CASSTGVGETQYF. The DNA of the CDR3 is TGTGCCAGCAGCACCGGGGTGGGTGAGACCCAGTACTTC.